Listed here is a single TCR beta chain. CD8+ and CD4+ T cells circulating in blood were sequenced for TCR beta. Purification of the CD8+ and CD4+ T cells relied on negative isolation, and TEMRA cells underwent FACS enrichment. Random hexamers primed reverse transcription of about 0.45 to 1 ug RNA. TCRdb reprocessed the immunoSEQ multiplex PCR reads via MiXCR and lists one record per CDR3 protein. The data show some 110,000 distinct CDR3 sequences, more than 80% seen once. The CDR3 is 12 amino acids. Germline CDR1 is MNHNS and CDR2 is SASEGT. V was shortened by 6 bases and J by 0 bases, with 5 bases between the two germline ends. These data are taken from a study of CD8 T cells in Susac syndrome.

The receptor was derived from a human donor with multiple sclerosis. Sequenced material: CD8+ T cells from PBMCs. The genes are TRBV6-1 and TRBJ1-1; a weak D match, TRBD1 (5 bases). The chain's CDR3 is CASRDMNTEAFF. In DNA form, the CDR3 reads TGTGCCAGCAGGGACATGAACACTGAAGCTTTCTTT.